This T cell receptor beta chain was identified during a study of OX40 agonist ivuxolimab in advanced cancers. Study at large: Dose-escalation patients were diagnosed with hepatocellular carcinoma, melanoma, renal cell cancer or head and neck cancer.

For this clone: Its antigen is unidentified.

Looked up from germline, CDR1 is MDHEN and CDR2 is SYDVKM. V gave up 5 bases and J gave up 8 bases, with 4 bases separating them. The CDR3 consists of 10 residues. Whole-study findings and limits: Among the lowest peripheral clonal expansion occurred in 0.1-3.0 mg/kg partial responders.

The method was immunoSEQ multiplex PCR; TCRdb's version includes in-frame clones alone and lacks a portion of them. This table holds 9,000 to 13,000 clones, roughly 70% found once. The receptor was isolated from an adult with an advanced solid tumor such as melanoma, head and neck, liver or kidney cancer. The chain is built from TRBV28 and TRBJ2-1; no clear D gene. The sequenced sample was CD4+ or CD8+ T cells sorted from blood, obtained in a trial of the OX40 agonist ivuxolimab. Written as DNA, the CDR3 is TGTGCCAGCAGTGTCGATGAGCAGTTCTTC. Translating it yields CASSVDEQFF.